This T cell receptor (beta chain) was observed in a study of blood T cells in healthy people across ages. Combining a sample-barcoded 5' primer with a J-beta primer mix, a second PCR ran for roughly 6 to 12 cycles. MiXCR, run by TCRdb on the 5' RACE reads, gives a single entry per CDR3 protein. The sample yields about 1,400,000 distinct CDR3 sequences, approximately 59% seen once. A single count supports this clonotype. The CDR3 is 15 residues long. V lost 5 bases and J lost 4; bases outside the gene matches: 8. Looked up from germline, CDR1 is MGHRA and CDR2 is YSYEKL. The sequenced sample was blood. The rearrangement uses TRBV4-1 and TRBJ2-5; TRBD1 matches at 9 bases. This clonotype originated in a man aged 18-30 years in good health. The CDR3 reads CASSRLTGGIETQYF. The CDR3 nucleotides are TGCGCCAGCAGCAGATTGACAGGGGGTATAGAGACCCAGTACTTC.